The rows below give T cell receptor beta chains drawn from one sample of a study of T-cell memory formation after mild COVID-19. TCRdb reprocessed the 5' RACE reads with MiXCR, giving one entry per CDR3 protein. Among 470,000 or so distinct CDR3 sequences, 15% to 20% were seen once, and the ten largest hold approximately 13%. The sample was PBMCs or a T cell subset sorted from them (not recorded which). The receptors come from an adult woman who had mild COVID-19 (a few samples of this study predate the infection). Cell type and time point are not known. Both conserved end residues are part of each CDR3. A D gene is named only where the DNA matches it firmly. Where a row states a size, it is once, few, many or the class of an expanded clone; other rows omit it.

cdr3_nt cdr3_aa d_call v_call cdr3_length clone_size j_call
TGCGCCAGTAGCAGGGGAGGGGATCAGCCCCAGCATTTT CASSRGGDQPQHF . TRBV5-1 13 . TRBJ1-5
TGCAGCGTTGTTGGTGGACTAGTCTACAATGAGCAGTTCTTC CSVVGGLVYNEQFF TRBD2 TRBV29-1 14 . TRBJ2-1
TGCGCCAGCAGCCCCAACCAGGTCCTGAACACTGAAGCTTTCTTT CASSPNQVLNTEAFF . TRBV5-1 15 . TRBJ1-1
TGTGCCAGCTCGTACCGGGACAGAGACAATGAGCAGTTCTTC CASSYRDRDNEQFF TRBD1 TRBV18 14 few TRBJ2-1
TGTGCCAGCAGCTCCGACAGGAGTAATCAGCCCCAGCATTTT CASSSDRSNQPQHF . TRBV7-9 14 few TRBJ1-5
TGTGCCAGCAGTGAAGGGTACAGGGGGACGACCACAGATACGCAGTATTTT CASSEGYRGTTTDTQYF TRBD1 TRBV6-6 17 . TRBJ2-3
TGTGCCAGCAGTCTCGGACAGGGTTTCAATGAGCAGTTCTTC CASSLGQGFNEQFF TRBD1 TRBV12-3/TRBV12-4 14 many TRBJ2-1
TGTGCCAGCAGTTACGCGGGGGGGAGCACAGATACGCAGTATTTT CASSYAGGSTDTQYF TRBD2 TRBV6-2/TRBV6-3 15 many TRBJ2-3
TGTGCCACCAGTGATGGGCCGGGGAATCACGGGGAGCTGTTTTTT CATSDGPGNHGELFF . TRBV24-1 15 . TRBJ2-2
TGTGCCAGCAGCGTAGAACACAGGGCGAACGGGGAGCTGTTTTTT CASSVEHRANGELFF . TRBV9 15 few TRBJ2-2
TGTGCCAGCAGCCATACAGGGGGTCGAGGAGATACGCAGTATTTT CASSHTGGRGDTQYF TRBD1 TRBV3-1 15 many TRBJ2-3
TGCAGCGTTGCACCCAAAGTAAAGTACACCGGGGAGCTGTTTTTT CSVAPKVKYTGELFF . TRBV29-1 15 few TRBJ2-2
TGTGCCAGCAGCGTAGCTCGCGGGGGCCCTGATATGAACACCGGGGAGCTGTTTTTT CASSVARGGPDMNTGELFF . TRBV9 19 few TRBJ2-2
TGTGCCAGCAGCCCCCAGGGAGGCTCCTACAATGAGCAGTTCTTC CASSPQGGSYNEQFF . TRBV9 15 . TRBJ2-1
TGTGCCAGCAGGGGTCTAGCGGGGGGAACAGATACGCAGTATTTT CASRGLAGGTDTQYF TRBD2 TRBV12-3/TRBV12-4 15 . TRBJ2-3
TGTGCCACCAGTGATTGGGCCTGGGAGCTGTTTTTT CATSDWAWELFF . TRBV24-1 12 . TRBJ2-2
TGTGCCACCAGTACGCCCAGGGGGCGCGACACTGAAGCTTTCTTT CATSTPRGRDTEAFF TRBD1 TRBV15 15 . TRBJ1-1
TGTGCCAGCAGCGTAGGGCCTATACAGGAGACCCAGTACTTC CASSVGPIQETQYF . TRBV9 14 . TRBJ2-5
TGCAGCGTCGTAGCGGGGGACAATGAGCAGTTCTTC CSVVAGDNEQFF TRBD2 TRBV29-1 12 few TRBJ2-1
TGTGCCAGCAGTGGACAGGGACTGGACGAGCAGTACTTC CASSGQGLDEQYF . TRBV2 13 . TRBJ2-7
TGCAGTGCTAGCTTATCGGGGGCCGCTCGAAAGACCCAGTACTTC CSASLSGAARKTQYF . TRBV20-1 15 . TRBJ2-5
TGCGCCAGCAGCCGGGACGGGGAAAACATTCAGTACTTC CASSRDGENIQYF . TRBV5-1 13 . TRBJ2-4
TGTGCCAGCAGCTTTTTCCAGGAGAGGGTCTCGGCTAATGAAAAACTGTTTTTT CASSFFQERVSANEKLFF . TRBV7-8 18 few TRBJ1-4
TGTGCCAGCAGCTTTCAGATAGCGGGGGGGCGTGGTGAGCAGTTCTTC CASSFQIAGGRGEQFF TRBD2 TRBV7-6 16 . TRBJ2-1
TGTGCCAGCAGCCCCCGGAGAATAGGGCCCTACACAGATACGCAGTATTTT CASSPRRIGPYTDTQYF . TRBV7-9 17 . TRBJ2-3
TGCGCCAGCAGCCAAGAAGCCAGGGCCTACGAGCAGTACTTC CASSQEARAYEQYF . TRBV4-1 14 . TRBJ2-7
TGTGCCACCAGTGACCCAGGACTAGCGGGACTGAGCACAGATACGCAGTATTTT CATSDPGLAGLSTDTQYF TRBD2 TRBV24-1 18 . TRBJ2-3
TGTGCCACCAGCAGAGATTGGGGCGCGGCCAAAAACATTCAGTACTTC CATSRDWGAAKNIQYF . TRBV15 16 once TRBJ2-4
TGCAGTGCTAGCTTTATGGGACAGGGGGCCAAGAGCTCCTACAATGAGCAGTTCTTC CSASFMGQGAKSSYNEQFF TRBD1 TRBV20-1 19 . TRBJ2-1
TGTGCCAGCAGCATCGAGACTAGCGGGAACGCAGATACGCAGTATTTT CASSIETSGNADTQYF TRBD2 TRBV9 16 . TRBJ2-3
TGTGCCACCAGTGATTTGGGGGACTATGGCTACACCTTC CATSDLGDYGYTF . TRBV24-1 13 . TRBJ1-2
TGTGCCAGCAGTTATAAGCGGGTTAGCACAGATACGCAGTATTTT CASSYKRVSTDTQYF . TRBV6-5 15 once TRBJ2-3
TGTGCCAGCTCACCCCAGTTTGGGTTAGATACGCAGTATTTT CASSPQFGLDTQYF . TRBV18 14 few TRBJ2-3
TGTGCCAGCAGCCGACTTCGCGGGGGCAGTAATGAGCAGTTCTTC CASSRLRGGSNEQFF . TRBV7-3 15 few TRBJ2-1
TGTGCCAGCAGCGTAGTATCAGCGGGAGCGCCAGATACGCAGTATTTT CASSVVSAGAPDTQYF TRBD2 TRBV9 16 few TRBJ2-3
TGTGCCACCAGCAGAGTCAGTCAGCGGACAGATACGCAGTATTTT CATSRVSQRTDTQYF . TRBV15 15 . TRBJ2-3
TGTGCCAGCAGCCCAGATAGCGGACCGGGAGAGACCCAGTACTTC CASSPDSGPGETQYF . TRBV14 15 . TRBJ2-5
TGTGCCAGCAGCCGAGACAGACGAAATTCACCCCTCCACTTT CASSRDRRNSPLHF . TRBV16 14 few TRBJ1-6
TGTGCCAGCACCTCATTTGGGGCCTTTCTCCCTTTCTTT CASTSFGAFLPFF . TRBV6-5 13 . TRBJ1-1
TGCAGTGCTAGCCCGGACAGGTCCTACGAGCAGTACTTC CSASPDRSYEQYF TRBD1 TRBV20-1 13 . TRBJ2-7
TGTGCCAGCAGTGGACAGCACTCCATGAACAACTATGGCTACACCTTC CASSGQHSMNNYGYTF . TRBV12-3/TRBV12-4 16 . TRBJ1-2
TGTGCCAGCAGCTTAGCGGCCAGCCACTACGAGCAGTACTTC CASSLAASHYEQYF . TRBV7-8 14 . TRBJ2-7
TGTGCCAGCAGCCAAGGGGTGGGAGCTAACAACAATGAGCAGTTCTTC CASSQGVGANNNEQFF . TRBV4-2 16 . TRBJ2-1
TGTGCCAGCAGCCAAGATACGCTAGCGGGAGTCCGGGGCGAGCAGTACTTC CASSQDTLAGVRGEQYF TRBD2 TRBV4-2 17 . TRBJ2-7
TGCAGCGTTGACGAGGGACACCTGTATGAAGCTTTCTTT CSVDEGHLYEAFF . TRBV29-1 13 . TRBJ1-1